A selection of T cell receptor beta chains follows, all from one sample in a study of tumor-infiltrating lymphocytes in primary liver carcinoma. TCRdb analysed the multiplex PCR reads with MiXCR anew, one entry per CDR3 protein. The sample has roughly 78,000 distinct CDR3 sequences, about two thirds seen once. Sequenced material: liver tumor tissue from sampling region 4. These receptor sequences come from a woman aged 60-75 years with primary liver carcinoma and hepatitis B virus infection. Each CDR3 is given with its conserved first and last residue. The D gene is left open where the match is weak. Clone size is not always given. Where it is, it says once, few, many or a class for expanded clones.

v_gene,abundance,j_gene,d_gene,CDR3nt,CDR3aa
TRBV7-8,.,TRBJ2-2,.,TGTGCCAGTAGCCCGTCCCGGGACTACCTTCTACAGGGGACCGGGGATCTGTTTTTT,CASSPSRDYLLQGTGDLFF
TRBV5-1,.,TRBJ2-1,TRBD2,TGCGCCAGCAGCTTGGAGCCAGCGGGGCATAACAATGAGCAGTTCTTC,CASSLEPAGHNNEQFF
TRBV11-1,.,TRBJ2-7,.,TGTGCCAGAGGCTGGGGCGGGACGAGGATCTACGAGCAGTACTTC,CARGWGGTRIYEQYF
TRBV7-9,many,TRBJ2-1,TRBD2,TGTGCCAGCAGCCCTCGGACTAGCGGGAGTAATGAGCAGTTCTTC,CASSPRTSGSNEQFF
TRBV7-8,once,TRBJ2-2,TRBD2,TGTGCCAGCAGCCTTCAGCGGGAAGGCGGGGAGCTGTTTTTT,CASSLQREGGELFF
TRBV11-2,.,TRBJ1-6,.,TGTGTCAGCGGCTTAGATCCAGGGAGGAATTCATCCCCCCACTTT,CVSGLDPGRNSSPHF
TRBV11-2,.,TRBJ2-5,TRBD1,TGCACCAGCAGCTTACAGGGGCTAGAGGCCCAGTACTTC,CTSSLQGLEAQYF
TRBV6-6,.,TRBJ2-7,TRBD1,TGTGCCAGCAACCGGAACAGGGGGCTTTACGGGCAGTACTTC,CASNRNRGLYGQYF
TRBV12-3/TRBV12-4,many,TRBJ2-7,.,TGTGCCAGCAGTTATGGGGTCCACGAGCAGTACTTC,CASSYGVHEQYF
TRBV7-8,.,TRBJ2-1,.,TGTGCCAGGAGCCTACGGACGGAGCTCAATAAGCAGTTCTTC,CARSLRTELNKQFF
TRBV7-9,.,TRBJ2-1,TRBD2,TGTGCCAGCAACTTTCTTCGAGGCGGGGGAAACAATGAGCAGTTCTTC,CASNFLRGGGNNEQFF
TRBV6-1,.,TRBJ2-7,TRBD2,TGTGCCGGCAGTGCGGGGGGCGAGTACGAGCAGTACTTC,CAGSAGGEYEQYF
TRBV5-4,many,TRBJ2-7,TRBD2,TGTGCCAGCAGCCAAGGACTAGCCGTTTCAGAGCAGTACTTC,CASSQGLAVSEQYF
TRBV14,.,TRBJ2-7,.,TGTGCCAGCAGCCAATATGGGGTGGGTCCCGTGCTAGGGCAATACTTC,CASSQYGVGPVLGQYF
TRBV24-1,.,TRBJ1-5,TRBD1,TGTGCCACCAGTGATCCCGGGACAGGGGACGGCAATCAGCCCCAGCATTTT,CATSDPGTGDGNQPQHF
TRBV6-5,.,TRBJ2-4,TRBD1,TGTGCCAGAAGCCGCACGGGACAGGGAAAAAACATTCAGTACTTC,CARSRTGQGKNIQYF
TRBV28,many,TRBJ1-2,.,TGTGCCAGCAGTTACGGACGGGGGATCAACCTAGGCGGCTACACCTTC,CASSYGRGINLGGYTF
TRBV11-3,medium-sized,TRBJ2-1,TRBD1,TGTGCCAGCAGCTTAACAGGGGCCTACAATGAGCAGTTCTTC,CASSLTGAYNEQFF
TRBV6-5,.,TRBJ1-4,.,TGTGCCAGCAGTTATGCCGGGACTGGGCCTGAAAAACTGTCTTTT,CASSYAGTGPEKLSF
TRBV11-3,.,TRBJ2-3,.,TGTGCCAGCAGCTTAGTGTCAGTAGGCACAGATACGCGGTATTTT,CASSLVSVGTDTRYF
TRBV28,.,TRBJ2-2,TRBD2,TGTGCCACCGCCCGGGGACTAGGGGGCACCGGGGAGCTGTTTTTT,CATARGLGGTGELFF
TRBV28,.,TRBJ2-5,.,TGTGCCAGCAGTTCCCCGGGAGTTCGTGAGACCCAGTACTTC,CASSSPGVRETQYF
TRBV5-1,few,TRBJ1-3,TRBD1,TGCGCCAGCCGGTCGGGACAGGGAAACACCATATATTTT,CASRSGQGNTIYF
TRBV6-5,.,TRBJ1-5,.,TGTGCCAGCAGTTACGGGCTAAATCAGTCCCGGCATTTT,CASSYGLNQSRHF
TRBV21-1,.,TRBJ1-2,.,TGTGCCAGCAGCACCCCAGGGAACTATGGCTACACCTTC,CASSTPGNYGYTF
TRBV20-1,.,TRBJ1-1,.,TGCAGTGCTAGAGATTGGAATGGAGCAGCTTTCTTT,CSARDWNGAAFF
TRBV4-2,.,TRBJ2-1,TRBD2,TGTGCCAGCAACCAAGGACTAGCGGGTTCCTACGAGCAGTTCTTC,CASNQGLAGSYEQFF
TRBV11-3,medium-sized,TRBJ2-1,.,TGTGCCAGCAGCTTGGGGGACACAGCCTACAATGAGCAGTTCTTC,CASSLGDTAYNEQFF
TRBV11-2,.,TRBJ2-1,TRBD1,TGTGCCAGGAACTTACAACCGGGACAGAGATTCTACAATGAGCAGTTCTTC,CARNLQPGQRFYNEQFF
TRBV5-1,many,TRBJ2-7,.,TGCGCCAGCAGCCCCCTAGGGTCAACCTACGAGCAGTACTTC,CASSPLGSTYEQYF
TRBV5-1,once,TRBJ2-7,.,TGCGCCAGCAGCTTGGTTGTGGGTTCATACGAGCAGTACTTC,CASSLVVGSYEQYF
TRBV6-6,.,TRBJ2-7,TRBD1,TGTGTCAGCAGTTACAGGACAGGGTTAGGGTATGAGCAGTACTTC,CVSSYRTGLGYEQYF
TRBV6-4,many,TRBJ1-1,TRBD1,TGTGCCAGCAGTGACACGGACAGGGCTACTGAAGCTTTCTTT,CASSDTDRATEAFF
TRBV12-5,once,TRBJ2-5,.,TGTGCTAGTGTTTGGGGAGAGACCCAGTACTTC,CASVWGETQYF
TRBV6-5,.,TRBJ1-1,.,TGTGCCGGCAGCCAAGGGGGACATATGAGCACTGTAGCTTTCTTT,CAGSQGGHMSTVAFF
TRBV11-2,once,TRBJ2-1,TRBD2,TGCGGCAGCAGCTTAAATAGCGGGAGGGTTGACAATGAGCAGTTATTC,CGSSLNSGRVDNEQLF
TRBV4-1,.,TRBJ2-7,.,TGCGCCAACAGCCAAGACCTAGGTTACAGGGGACTCTACGAGCAGTATTTC,CANSQDLGYRGLYEQYF
TRBV6-4,many,TRBJ1-5,.,TGTGCCAGCGAGCCGGGGATAACTTGGCAGCCCCAGCATTTT,CASEPGITWQPQHF
TRBV12-3/TRBV12-4,.,TRBJ2-7,.,TGTGCCTGCTGTTTAGCGAGTTGGCTGAGCTCGGTGGACTACGAGCAGTACTTC,CACCLASWLSSVDYEQYF
TRBV28,.,TRBJ2-1,.,TGTGCCAGCAGTCGGAGAGGGCAAGTGAATGAGCAGTTCTTC,CASSRRGQVNEQFF
TRBV5-4,.,TRBJ2-1,.,TGTGTCAGCAGCTTGGCCGGGACCATCGGTAAGCAGTTCTTC,CVSSLAGTIGKQFF
TRBV28,many,TRBJ2-7,TRBD2,TGTGCCAGCAGAGCCTCGGGACTAGCGGGAGGGCAGTACTTC,CASRASGLAGGQYF
TRBV11-2,.,TRBJ2-1,TRBD2,TGTACCAGCCAACAACTAGCGGGTTCATATAATGAGCAGTTCTTC,CTSQQLAGSYNEQFF
TRBV12-3/TRBV12-4,.,TRBJ2-1,TRBD2,TGTGCCAGCAGTGAACAAGCGGGAGAGACCAATGAGCGGTTCTTC,CASSEQAGETNERFF
TRBV29-1,few,TRBJ2-2,.,TGCAGCGTTGCCCTAGCCCCGGCCGGGGAGCTATTATTT,CSVALAPAGELLF
TRBV7-9,.,TRBJ2-2,.,TGTGCCAGAAGTAGTTTGGCGAACACCGGGGAGCTGTTTTTT,CARSSLANTGELFF
TRBV6-1,.,TRBJ1-1,TRBD1,TGTGTCAGCAGTGAGGGCACAGGGGATTCTCTCGCTGAAGCTTTCTTT,CVSSEGTGDSLAEAFF
TRBV6-1,.,TRBJ2-7,TRBD2,TGTGCCACCACACTCGGGACCGGGACTAGAGACAATGAGCAGTACTTC,CATTLGTGTRDNEQYF
TRBV29-1,.,TRBJ2-1,TRBD1,TGCAGCGGGAGGACAGGGCGACCCTACGATGGGGAGTTCTTC,CSGRTGRPYDGEFF